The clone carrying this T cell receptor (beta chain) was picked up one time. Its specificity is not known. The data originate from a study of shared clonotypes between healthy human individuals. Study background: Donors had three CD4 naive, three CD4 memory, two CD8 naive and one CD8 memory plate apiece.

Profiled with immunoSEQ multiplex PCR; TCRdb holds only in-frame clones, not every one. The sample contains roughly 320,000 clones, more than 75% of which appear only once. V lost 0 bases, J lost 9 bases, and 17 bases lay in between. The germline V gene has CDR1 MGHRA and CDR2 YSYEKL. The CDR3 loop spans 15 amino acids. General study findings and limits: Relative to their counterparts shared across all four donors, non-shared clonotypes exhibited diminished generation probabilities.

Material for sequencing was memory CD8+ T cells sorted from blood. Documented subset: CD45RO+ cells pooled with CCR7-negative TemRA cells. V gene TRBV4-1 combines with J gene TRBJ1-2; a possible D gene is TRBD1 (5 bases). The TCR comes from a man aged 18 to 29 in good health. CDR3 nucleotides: TGCGCCAGCAGCCAAGATAATTCAGGGAGGTGGAGCTACACCTTC. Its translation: CASSQDNSGRWSYTF.